In its sample, the clone carrying this TCR beta chain was seen once. Its antigen is unidentified. This entry is derived from a study of cytotoxic CD8 clonotypes in ibrutinib-treated CLL. Study-wide findings and caveats: Rare overall, public clonotypes shrank or held steady under therapy.

Profiled with immunoSEQ multiplex PCR; TCRdb holds only in-frame clones, not every one. The sample consists of fewer than 35,000 clones, approximately 70% of them appearing once. V shed 4 bases and J 9 bases; nucleotides not matched to a gene: 9. Germline lookup yields CDR1 LGHNA and CDR2 YNFKEQ. The CDR3 contains 14 residues. The receptor was derived from a human donor with chronic lymphocytic leukemia. The chain recombines TRBV4-2 with TRBJ1-5; 7 positions match TRBD1. Sequencing was performed on PBMCs, taken before ibrutinib treatment. In DNA form, the CDR3 reads TGTGCCAGCAGCCCCGGACAGGCGCCGTGGCCCCAGCATTTT. This sequence encodes CASSPGQAPWPQHF.